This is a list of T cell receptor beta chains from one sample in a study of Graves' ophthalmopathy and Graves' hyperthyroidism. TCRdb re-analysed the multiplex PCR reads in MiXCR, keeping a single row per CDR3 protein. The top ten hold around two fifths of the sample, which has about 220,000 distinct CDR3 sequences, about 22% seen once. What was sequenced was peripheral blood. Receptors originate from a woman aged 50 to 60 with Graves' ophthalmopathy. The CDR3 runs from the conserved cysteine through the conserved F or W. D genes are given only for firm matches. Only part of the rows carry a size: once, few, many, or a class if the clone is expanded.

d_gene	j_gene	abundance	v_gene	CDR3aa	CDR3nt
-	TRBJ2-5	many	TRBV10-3	CASQEGTETQYF	TGTGCCAGCCAGGAGGGAACGGAGACCCAGTACTTC
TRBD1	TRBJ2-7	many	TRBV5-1	CASSLNRGRLYEQYF	TGCGCCAGCAGCTTGAACAGGGGGAGGCTCTACGAGCAGTACTTC
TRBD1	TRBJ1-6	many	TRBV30	CAWTSGGNSPLHF	TGTGCCTGGACGTCAGGGGGCAATTCACCCCTCCACTTT
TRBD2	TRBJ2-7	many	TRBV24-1	CATSDSTSGSYEQYF	TGTGCCACCAGTGATTCTACTAGCGGGTCCTACGAGCAGTACTTC
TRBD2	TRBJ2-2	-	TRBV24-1	CATSGAGVYTGELFF	TGTGCCACCAGCGGGGCGGGAGTCTACACCGGGGAGCTGTTTTTT
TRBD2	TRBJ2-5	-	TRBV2	CASGRAGAETQYF	TGTGCCAGCGGTAGAGCGGGAGCGGAGACCCAGTACTTC
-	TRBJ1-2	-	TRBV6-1	CASRRTSGGDYGYTF	TGTGCCAGCAGGCGAACATCCGGGGGCGACTATGGCTACACCTTC
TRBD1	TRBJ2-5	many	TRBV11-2	CASSWEGGWETQYF	TGTGCCAGCAGCTGGGAAGGGGGCTGGGAGACCCAGTACTTC
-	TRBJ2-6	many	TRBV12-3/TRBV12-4	CASGSGTGANVLTF	TGTGCCAGCGGGAGTGGAACTGGGGCCAACGTCCTGACTTTC
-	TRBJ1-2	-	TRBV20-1	CSASEVGYTF	TGCAGTGCTTCTGAGGTTGGCTACACCTTC
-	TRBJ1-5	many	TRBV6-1	CASSEYSGGQPQHF	TGTGCCAGCAGTGAGTACTCGGGGGGTCAGCCCCAGCATTTT
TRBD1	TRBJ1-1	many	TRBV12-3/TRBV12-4	CASTDTGGGTEAFF	TGTGCCAGCACCGATACAGGGGGAGGTACTGAAGCTTTCTTT
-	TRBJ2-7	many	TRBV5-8	CASSGLASHEQYF	TGTGCCAGCAGCGGGTTAGCTTCCCACGAGCAGTACTTC
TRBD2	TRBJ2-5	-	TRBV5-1	CASSSRRGVETQYF	TGCGCCAGCAGCTCTAGACGGGGGGTAGAGACCCAGTACTTC
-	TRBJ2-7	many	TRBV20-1	CSATEPLPLYEQYF	TGCAGTGCTACAGAACCCCTGCCACTCTACGAGCAGTACTTC